Following are 22 T cell receptor beta chains from one sample sequenced in a study of shared clonotypes between healthy human individuals. CD8 cells classed as naive were CD45RO-negative and positively selected for CCR7, excluding terminally differentiated effector memory CD45RA+ cells. Here immunoSEQ multiplex PCR was the method, and the copy in TCRdb shows in-frame clones only, minus some. Here the sample spans about 2.1 million clones, 93% being singletons. The sequenced sample was naive CD8+ T cells from PBMCs. These receptor sequences come from a man aged 18-30 years in good health. Some clones in this sample may be carry-over from other donors' samples.

The chain carries TRBV18 and TRBJ2-5; 8 nucleotides agree with TRBD1. Germline V gene lookup returns CDR1 KGHSH and CDR2 LQKENI. The CDR3 loop spans 14 amino acids. V trimming: 3 bases; J trimming: 4 bases; junction bases outside the gene matches: 4. The CDR3 DNA follows: TGTGCCAGCTCACCCGGACAGGGTACAGAGACCCAGTACTTC. It yields the protein CASSPGQGTETQYF.

The rearrangement uses TRBV11-2 and TRBJ2-5; D remains ambiguous. The length of the CDR3 is 12 residues. V was trimmed by 5 bases and J by 13 bases, leaving 17 bases between them. Germline CDR1 reads SGHAT; CDR2 reads FQNNGV. Here the CDR3 DNA reads TGTGCCAGCAGCACGACTTCTAACTACCCGTACTTC. The encoded protein is CASSTTSNYPYF. Full variable domain (rest looked up from reference TRBV11-2 and TRBJ2-5): EAGVAQSPRYKIIEKRQSVAFWCNPISGHATLYWYQQILGQGPKLLIQFQNNGVVDDSQLPKDRFSAERLKGVDSTLKIQPAKLEDSAVYLCASSTTSNYPYFGPGTRLLVL.

This clone has more than one count but fewer than ten. This chain links TRBV5-5 with TRBJ1-2, with no clear D. V was cut by 6 bases and J by 4 bases, with 13 bases left in between. The CDR3 runs to 13 residues. The germline V gene has CDR1 SGHKS and CDR2 YYEKEE (reference sequence). CDR3 DNA sequence: TGTGCCAGCAACATTGGGAACAGCTATGGCTACACCTTC. It codes for CASNIGNSYGYTF.

This chain uses TRBV7-8 with TRBJ2-3, with D possibly called TRBD1 or TRBD2 (5 bases each). CDR3 length: 17 amino acids. V gave up 4 bases and J gave up 4 bases, with 21 bases separating them. CDR1 SGHVS and CDR2 FQNEAQ come from the germline V gene. DNA for the CDR3: TGTGCCAGCAGCTCCCACCCCGGGACGCTCTCAGCAGATACGCAGTATTTT. It encodes CASSSHPGTLSADTQYF. Full variable domain (outside the CDR3, taken from reference TRBV7-8 and TRBJ2-3): GAGVSQSPRYKVAKRGQDVALRCDPISGHVSLFWYQQALGQGPEFLTYFQNEAQLDKSGLPSDRFFAERPEGSVSTLKIQRTQQEDSAVYLCASSSHPGTLSADTQYFGPGTRLTVL.

Points on this clone: The same CDR3 arises from other DNA sequences in this sample as well. The chain carries TRBV28 and TRBJ1-5; the match to TRBD1 covers 8 bases. Trimming removed 3 bases from V and 0 bases from J; junction bases left unmatched: 1. This CDR3 comprises 15 residues. The V gene's germline CDR1 is MDHEN and CDR2 SYDVKM. The CDR3 is CASSFQGASNQPQHF. The DNA for the CDR3 is TGTGCCAGCAGTTTCCAGGGGGCTAGCAATCAGCCCCAGCATTTT.

This chain uses TRBV9 with TRBJ2-7; 9 nucleotides match TRBD2. The J segment lost 3 bases and the V segment lost 3 bases, leaving 7 bases of the junction unmatched. CDR3 length: 15 amino acids. CDR1 is SGDLS and CDR2 is YYNGEE in the germline V gene. CDR3 in amino acids: CASSESSGTNYEQYF. The CDR3 nucleotides are TGTGCCAGCAGCGAATCTAGCGGGACGAACTACGAGCAGTACTTC.

The chain couples TRBV5-1 to TRBJ2-7, with 11 bases that match TRBD1. The CDR3 has 16 amino acids. Germline V gives CDR1 SGHRS, CDR2 YFSETQ. J lost 4 bases, V lost 4 bases, and 10 bases had no gene match. CDR3 bases: TGCGCCAGCAGCCCCAGCAGGGACAGGGGGGTTTACGAGCAGTACTTC. Protein sequence: CASSPSRDRGVYEQYF.

This chain connects TRBV7-9 to TRBJ2-1, with 11 bases that match TRBD2. Germline V CDR1 and CDR2: SEHNR, FQNEAQ (reference sequence). J was trimmed by 5 bases and V by 6 bases; bases with no gene match: 12. The CDR3 runs 17 residues. CDR3 DNA: TGTGCCAGCAGATCCGGGACTAGCGGATTAAGGGACAATGAGCAGTTCTTC. It is translated as CASRSGTSGLRDNEQFF.

Note on this clone: Other DNA sequences in the same sample also yield this CDR3. The chain has TRBV5-1 and TRBJ2-7; D unclear. This CDR3 contains 14 residues. CDR1 SGHRS and CDR2 YFSETQ come from the germline V gene. The ends were cut back, 0 bases at V and 0 bases at J, with 7 bases in the middle. Here the CDR3 reads CASSLGGLSYEQYF. Here the CDR3 DNA reads TGCGCCAGCAGCTTGGGCGGCCTCTCCTACGAGCAGTACTTC.

V and J are TRBV27 and TRBJ1-1, with D tentatively TRBD1 (5 bases). CDR3 length: 14 residues. In germline, CDR1 is MNHEY, CDR2 SMNVEV (reference sequence). V was cut by 6 bases and J by 2 bases, with 13 bases left in between. The CDR3 nucleotides read TGTGCCAGCAGCAACCGACAGAGTAACACTGAAGCTTTCTTT. Amino acid sequence: CASSNRQSNTEAFF.

This clone was counted a single time. V gene TRBV29-1 combines with J gene TRBJ2-3; 12 bases are a match to TRBD2. CDR1 is SQVTM, CDR2 ANQGSEA, per germline. J was trimmed by 2 bases and V by 6 bases; bases with no gene match: 6. CDR3 length equals 15 residues. Here the CDR3 DNA reads TGCAGCGTGCTGACTAGCGGGGGTTTCACAGATACGCAGTATTTT. It is translated as CSVLTSGGFTDTQYF.

The chain employs TRBV28 and TRBJ1-5; D unresolved. With 6 bases removed from V and 0 bases from J, the gap between germline ends came to 18 bases. The CDR3 length is 17 residues. Germline V lookup: CDR1 MDHEN, CDR2 SYDVKM. In DNA form, the CDR3 reads TGTGCCAGCAGGGATGAATGGCAGACTATTAGCAATCAGCCCCAGCATTTT. It codes for CASRDEWQTISNQPQHF.

The V gene is TRBV5-1, the J gene TRBJ2-2, with 15 bases aligning to TRBD2. This CDR3 contains 18 residues. CDR1 is SGHRS, CDR2 YFSETQ, per germline. V gave up 3 bases and J gave up 3 bases; unmatched junction bases: 6. This CDR3 reads CASSSHGTSGRYTGELFF. The CDR3 DNA reads as TGCGCCAGCAGCTCCCACGGGACTAGCGGGAGGTACACCGGGGAGCTGTTTTTT.

This chain links TRBV30 with TRBJ1-4, with D unresolved. CDR3 length: 13 residues. Germline assignment: CDR1 GTSNPN and CDR2 SVGIG (reference sequence). V lost 0 bases, J lost 8 bases, and 10 bases lay in between. CDR3 nucleotide sequence: TGTGCCTGGAGTGTAAGTGTAGGGGAAAAACTGTTTTTT. It encodes CAWSVSVGEKLFF.

The chain recombines TRBV21-1 with TRBJ1-5. TRBV21-1 corresponds to a pseudogene. The CDR3 covers 16 residues. The DNA of the CDR3 is TGTGCCAGCAGCAAAGTTGGAGAGGAGGAAGATCAGCCCCAGCATTTT. Protein product: CASSKVGEEEDQPQHF.

The V call is TRBV6-1, the J call TRBJ2-7; D tentatively reads TRBD1 or TRBD2 (5 bases each). V dropped 5 bases and J dropped 1 base, with 12 bases sitting between them. Germline V gene data show CDR1 as MNHNS and CDR2 as SASEGT. The CDR3 extends over 14 amino acids. DNA for the CDR3: TGTGCCAGCAGTTCCCGGGACGGATCCTACGAGCAGTACTTC. Translating it yields CASSSRDGSYEQYF.

V is TRBV18 and J is TRBJ2-7, with 12 bases that match TRBD2. The V gene's germline CDR1 is KGHSH and CDR2 LQKENI. This CDR3 is built from 16 residues. The V and J ends lost 3 bases and 2 bases, in that order; junction bases with no gene match: 5. DNA for the CDR3: TGTGCCAGCTCACCGACTAGCGGGAGTTACCCCTACGAGCAGTACTTC. Protein: CASSPTSGSYPYEQYF.

The V and J genes are TRBV10-3 and TRBJ2-7; TRBD1 agrees at 7 bases. CDR1 and CDR2 (germline): ENHRY, SYGVKD. The CDR3 spans 15 residues. V was pared by 0 bases and J by 5 bases, with 7 bases of the junction left unmatched. CDR3 nucleotide sequence: TGTGCCATCAGTGAGTCGACGCAGGGGGTGAACGAGCAGTACTTC. It translates to CAISESTQGVNEQYF.

The chain is built from TRBV28 and TRBJ1-1; D unresolved. Germline loops: CDR1 MDHEN, CDR2 SYDVKM. The CDR3 extends over 14 amino acids. With 6 bases removed from V and 0 bases from J, the gap between germline ends came to 11 bases. The CDR3 loop reads CASRPRRVNTEAFF. The CDR3 bases are TGTGCCAGCAGACCCCGACGGGTGAACACTGAAGCTTTCTTT.

This clone appeared a single time. The rearrangement joins TRBV5-1 to TRBJ2-7, with TRBD2 matching 12 bases. The germline V gene encodes CDR1 SGHRS and CDR2 YFSETQ. The V gene end was trimmed by 3 bases and the J gene end by 4 bases; junction bases not matched to a gene: 14. CDR3 length: 18 residues. The chain's CDR3 is CASSYTTGTSGRSYEQYF. Written as DNA, the CDR3 is TGCGCCAGCAGCTATACCACAGGAACTAGCGGGAGGAGTTACGAGCAGTACTTC.

In regard to this clone: Other nucleotide sequences from this sample produce the same CDR3. The V gene is TRBV9, the J gene TRBJ2-7; TRBD1 matches 12 bases. This CDR3 comprises 14 residues. Germline loops: CDR1 SGDLS, CDR2 YYNGEE. The V segment lost 2 bases and the J segment 6 bases; nucleotides outside the gene matches: 3. In nucleotides, the CDR3 is TGTGCCAGCAGCGTCGGGGACAGGGGGCTCGAGCAGTACTTC. It yields the protein CASSVGDRGLEQYF.

With respect to this clone: This specimen includes other DNA sequences encoding the same CDR3. V is TRBV2 and J is TRBJ2-1; 9 positions match TRBD2. Germline values: CDR1 SNHLY, CDR2 FYNNEI. This CDR3 comprises 14 residues. V trimming: 6 bases; J trimming: 2 bases; junction bases outside the gene matches: 2. CDR3 nucleotide sequence: TGTGCCAGCAGAGGCGGGAGGGCCTACAATGAGCAGTTCTTC. Protein product: CASRGGRAYNEQFF.